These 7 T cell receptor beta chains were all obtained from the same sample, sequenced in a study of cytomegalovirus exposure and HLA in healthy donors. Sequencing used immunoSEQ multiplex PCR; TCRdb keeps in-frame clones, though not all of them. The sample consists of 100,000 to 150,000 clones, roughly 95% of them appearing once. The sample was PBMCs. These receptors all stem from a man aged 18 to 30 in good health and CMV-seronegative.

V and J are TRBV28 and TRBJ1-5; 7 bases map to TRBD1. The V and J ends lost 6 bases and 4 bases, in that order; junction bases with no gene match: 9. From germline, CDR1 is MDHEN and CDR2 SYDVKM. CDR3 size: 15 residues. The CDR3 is CASSLIDRDNQPQHF. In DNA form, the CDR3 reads TGTGCCAGCAGCCTGATCGACAGGGATAATCAGCCCCAGCATTTT.

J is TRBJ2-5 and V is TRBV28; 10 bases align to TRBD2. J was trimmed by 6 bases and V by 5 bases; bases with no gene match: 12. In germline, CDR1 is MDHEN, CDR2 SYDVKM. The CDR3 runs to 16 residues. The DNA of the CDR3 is TGTGCCAGCAGTGTACCCCGGACTAGCGGTTTTCAGACCCAGTACTTC. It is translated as CASSVPRTSGFQTQYF.

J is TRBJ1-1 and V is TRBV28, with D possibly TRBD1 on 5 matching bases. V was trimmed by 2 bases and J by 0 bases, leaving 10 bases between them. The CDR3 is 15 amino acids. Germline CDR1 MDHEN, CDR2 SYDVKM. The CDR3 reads CASSLLARVNTEAFF. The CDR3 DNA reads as TGTGCCAGCAGTTTACTGGCCAGGGTGAACACTGAAGCTTTCTTT.

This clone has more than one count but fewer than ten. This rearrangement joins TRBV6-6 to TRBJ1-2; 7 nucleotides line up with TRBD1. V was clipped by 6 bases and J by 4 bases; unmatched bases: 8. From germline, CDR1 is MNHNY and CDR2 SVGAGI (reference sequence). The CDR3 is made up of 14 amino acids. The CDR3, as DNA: TGTGCCAGCAGGATACAACAGGGGCCCTATGGCTACACCTTC. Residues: CASRIQQGPYGYTF.

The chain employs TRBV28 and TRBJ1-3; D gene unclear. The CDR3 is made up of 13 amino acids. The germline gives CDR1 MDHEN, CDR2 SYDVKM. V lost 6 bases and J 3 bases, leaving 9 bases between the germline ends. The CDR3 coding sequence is TGTGCCAGCAGCTCCTTCGTTGGAAACACCATATATTTT. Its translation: CASSSFVGNTIYF.

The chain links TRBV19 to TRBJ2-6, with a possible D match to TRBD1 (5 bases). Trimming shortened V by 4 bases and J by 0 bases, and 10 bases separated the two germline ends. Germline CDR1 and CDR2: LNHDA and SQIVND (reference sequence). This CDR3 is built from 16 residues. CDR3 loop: CASSRQSNSGANVLTF. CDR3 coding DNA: TGTGCCAGTAGTAGACAGTCCAACTCTGGGGCCAACGTCCTGACTTTC.

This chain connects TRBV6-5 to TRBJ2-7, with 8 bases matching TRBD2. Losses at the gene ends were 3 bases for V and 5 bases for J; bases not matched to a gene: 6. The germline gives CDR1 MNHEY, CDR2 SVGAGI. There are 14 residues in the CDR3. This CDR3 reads CASSYSGGANEQYF. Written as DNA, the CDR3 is TGTGCCAGCAGTTATTCGGGAGGGGCCAACGAGCAGTACTTC.